The T cell receptor beta chain under discussion was sequenced for a study of T cell repertoires in cytomegalovirus infection. The CDR3 loop spans 13 amino acids. Germline CDR1 and CDR2: MNHEY and SVGAGI. With 10 bases clipped from V and 6 bases from J, the junction kept 8 bases outside the gene matches. One entry per CDR3 protein results from TCRdb running MiXCR on the reads. This table has around 570,000 distinct CDR3 sequences, roughly 43% appearing once. This clonotype occurred a few times. What it binds is unknown. This sequence was found in a human donor in good health (CMV status not recorded). Some clones in this sample may be carry-over from other donors' samples. Sequencing was performed on cultured PBMCs, taken from culture after CMV antigen stimulation. The chain employs TRBV6-5 and TRBJ2-2; TRBD1 matches at 7 bases. The CDR3 reads CATRTGTAGELFF. The CDR3, as DNA: TGTGCCACCCGGACAGGAACCGCCGGGGAGCTGTTTTTT.